This is a list of T cell receptor beta chains from one sample in a study of control samples from healthy donors and cancer patients. Assay used: immunoSEQ multiplex PCR; TCRdb lists only in-frame clones, some missing. The table shows over 65,000 clones, with around 94% occurring only once. Sequencing input: blood. The receptor set was obtained from a woman in her thirties or forties in good health. The CDR3 runs from the conserved cysteine through the conserved F or W. The D gene is left open where the match is weak. Size tells how often a clone was seen (once, few, many) or the class of an expanded clone, and some rows leave it out.

v_gene: TRBV9; abundance: NA; d_gene: NA; j_gene: TRBJ2-2; CDR3aa: CASSKREVSGELFF; CDR3nt: TGTGCCAGCAGCAAAAGGGAGGTTTCCGGGGAGCTGTTTTTT
v_gene: TRBV10-2; abundance: once; d_gene: NA; j_gene: TRBJ2-7; CDR3aa: CASTSDRSAFSYEQYF; CDR3nt: TGCGCCAGCACCTCCGACAGGTCGGCTTTCTCCTACGAGCAGTACTTC
v_gene: TRBV27; abundance: NA; d_gene: NA; j_gene: TRBJ2-7; CDR3aa: CASSKDSPYEQYF; CDR3nt: TGTGCCAGCAGTAAGGACAGCCCCTACGAGCAGTACTTC
v_gene: TRBV19; abundance: NA; d_gene: NA; j_gene: TRBJ1-5; CDR3aa: CASDSSNQPQHF; CDR3nt: TGTGCCAGCGACAGCAGCAATCAGCCCCAGCATTTT
v_gene: TRBV7-3; abundance: NA; d_gene: TRBD1; j_gene: TRBJ2-3; CDR3aa: CASSLGQGTDTQYF; CDR3nt: TGTGCCAGCAGCCTTGGACAGGGGACAGATACGCAGTATTTT
v_gene: TRBV5-1; abundance: NA; d_gene: NA; j_gene: TRBJ1-5; CDR3aa: CASSDGTPDQPQHF; CDR3nt: TGCGCCAGCAGCGACGGGACACCTGATCAGCCCCAGCATTTT
v_gene: TRBV19; abundance: NA; d_gene: TRBD1; j_gene: TRBJ1-1; CDR3aa: CASNSPLGQGGTEAFF; CDR3nt: TGTGCCAGTAACTCACCACTCGGACAGGGCGGTACTGAAGCTTTCTTT
v_gene: TRBV9; abundance: few; d_gene: NA; j_gene: TRBJ1-1; CDR3aa: CASSVRPGNTEAFF; CDR3nt: TGTGCCAGCAGCGTAAGGCCGGGGAACACTGAAGCTTTCTTT
v_gene: TRBV6-4; abundance: once; d_gene: NA; j_gene: TRBJ1-5; CDR3aa: CASRPSAENSNQPQHF; CDR3nt: TGTGCCAGCCGCCCATCGGCGGAAAATAGCAATCAGCCCCAGCATTTT
v_gene: TRBV5-1; abundance: once; d_gene: NA; j_gene: TRBJ1-2; CDR3aa: CASSPLPGNYGYTF; CDR3nt: TGCGCCAGCAGCCCCTTGCCGGGGAACTATGGCTACACCTTC
v_gene: TRBV24-1; abundance: NA; d_gene: NA; j_gene: TRBJ2-3; CDR3aa: CATSAAADNTDTQYF; CDR3nt: TGTGCCACCAGTGCGGCGGCGGATAACACAGATACGCAGTATTTT
v_gene: TRBV2; abundance: NA; d_gene: NA; j_gene: TRBJ1-1; CDR3aa: CASRRGENTEAFF; CDR3nt: TGTGCCAGCAGGAGGGGAGAGAACACTGAAGCTTTCTTT
v_gene: TRBV19; abundance: few; d_gene: NA; j_gene: TRBJ2-7; CDR3aa: CASSIEAGVEQYF; CDR3nt: TGTGCCAGTAGTATAGAAGCAGGGGTGGAACAGTACTTC
v_gene: TRBV6-5; abundance: NA; d_gene: TRBD1; j_gene: TRBJ2-7; CDR3aa: CASSYSIRDRLYEQYF; CDR3nt: TGTGCCAGCAGTTACTCCATCCGGGACAGGCTCTACGAGCAGTACTTC
v_gene: TRBV2; abundance: NA; d_gene: NA; j_gene: TRBJ2-7; CDR3aa: CASDWLEEQYF; CDR3nt: TGTGCCAGCGACTGGCTCGAAGAGCAGTACTTC
v_gene: TRBV7-9; abundance: NA; d_gene: TRBD1; j_gene: TRBJ2-7; CDR3aa: CASSWDSSYEQYF; CDR3nt: TGTGCCAGCAGCTGGGACAGTTCCTACGAGCAGTACTTC